This TCR beta chain was observed in a study of blood T cell repertoires in COVID-19. As for the study in general: Acute-phase and convalescent COVID-19 samples originated in the United States, Italy and Spain.

The V and J ends lost 5 bases and 6 bases, in that order; junction bases with no gene match: 4. CDR3 length: 13 residues. Germline CDR1 reads MNHEY; CDR2 reads SVGAGI. Original methodology: How many nucleated cells were present was estimated from reference gene primer amplification. Assay used: immunoSEQ multiplex PCR; TCRdb lists only in-frame clones, some missing. That table furnishes V, J and clone size, whereas the DNA furnished D and trimming. The sample includes roughly 220,000 clones, roughly 75% of them seen just once. The sequenced sample consisted of peripheral blood. The rearrangement joins TRBV6-5 to TRBJ2-3; 8 positions match TRBD2. The source is a woman between 70 and 85 years old with acute or convalescent COVID-19. The CDR3 loop is CASSRTSLDTQYF. In DNA, the CDR3 is TGTGCCAGCAGTAGGACTAGCCTTGATACGCAGTATTTT.